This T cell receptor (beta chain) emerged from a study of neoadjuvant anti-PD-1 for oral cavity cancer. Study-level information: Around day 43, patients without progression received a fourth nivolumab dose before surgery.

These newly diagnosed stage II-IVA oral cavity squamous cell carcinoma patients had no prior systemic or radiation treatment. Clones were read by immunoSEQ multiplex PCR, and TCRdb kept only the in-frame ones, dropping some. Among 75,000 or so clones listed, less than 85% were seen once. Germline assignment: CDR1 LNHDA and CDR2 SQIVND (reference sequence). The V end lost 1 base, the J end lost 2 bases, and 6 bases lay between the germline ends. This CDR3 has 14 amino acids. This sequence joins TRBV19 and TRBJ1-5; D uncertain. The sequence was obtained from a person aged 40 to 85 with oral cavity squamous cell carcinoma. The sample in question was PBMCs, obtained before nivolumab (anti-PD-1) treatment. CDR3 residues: CASSIGVGNQPQHF. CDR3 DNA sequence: TGTGCCAGTAGTATAGGGGTTGGCAATCAGCCCCAGCATTTT. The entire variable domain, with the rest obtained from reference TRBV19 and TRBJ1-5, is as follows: DGGITQSPKYLFRKEGQNVTLSCEQNLNHDAMYWYRQDPGQGLRLIYYSQIVNDFQKGDIAEGYSVSREKKESFPLTVTSAQKNPTAFYLCASSIGVGNQPQHFGDGTRLSIL.